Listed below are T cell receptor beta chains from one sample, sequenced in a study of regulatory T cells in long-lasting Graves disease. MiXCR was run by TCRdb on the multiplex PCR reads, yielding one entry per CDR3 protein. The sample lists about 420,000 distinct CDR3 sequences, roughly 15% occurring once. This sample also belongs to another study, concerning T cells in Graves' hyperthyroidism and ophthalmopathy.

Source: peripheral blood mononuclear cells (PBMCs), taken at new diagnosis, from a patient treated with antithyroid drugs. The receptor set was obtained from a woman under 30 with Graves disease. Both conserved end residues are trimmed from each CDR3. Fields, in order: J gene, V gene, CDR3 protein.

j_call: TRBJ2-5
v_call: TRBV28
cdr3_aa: ASSSSGLAETQY

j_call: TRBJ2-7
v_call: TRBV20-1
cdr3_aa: SASNPGGVELYEQY

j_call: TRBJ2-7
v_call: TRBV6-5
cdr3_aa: ASSYSSGTYEQY

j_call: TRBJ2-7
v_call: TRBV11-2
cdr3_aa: ASSHTGGGFYEQY

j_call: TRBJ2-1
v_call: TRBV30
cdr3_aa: AWSVTSYNEQF

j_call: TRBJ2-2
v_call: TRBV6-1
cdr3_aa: ASSAATRLGTGELF

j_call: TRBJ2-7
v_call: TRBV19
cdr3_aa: ASSIVPGGGEQY

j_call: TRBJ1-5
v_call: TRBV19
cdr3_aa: ASRWSWESYSNQPQH

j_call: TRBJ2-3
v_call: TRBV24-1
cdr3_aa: ATSEARATDTQY

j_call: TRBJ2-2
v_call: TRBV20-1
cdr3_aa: SANLAGGNTGELF

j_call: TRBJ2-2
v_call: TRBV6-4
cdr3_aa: ASSDLGASGELF

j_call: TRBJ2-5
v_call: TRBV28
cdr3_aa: ASSVPPGQGQETQY

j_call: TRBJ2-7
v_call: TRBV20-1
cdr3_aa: SARVPQTAYEQY

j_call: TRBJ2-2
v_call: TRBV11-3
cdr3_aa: ASRSTGTANTGELF

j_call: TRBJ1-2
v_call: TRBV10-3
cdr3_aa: AISESSGYGYT

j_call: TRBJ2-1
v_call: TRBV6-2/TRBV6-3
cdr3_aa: ASSPSGSDFNEQF

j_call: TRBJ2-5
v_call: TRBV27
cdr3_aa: ASSFRGETQY

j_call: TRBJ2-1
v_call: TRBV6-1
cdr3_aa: ASSGLAGTSYNEQF

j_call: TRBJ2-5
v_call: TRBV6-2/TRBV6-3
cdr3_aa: ASSSLVKETQY

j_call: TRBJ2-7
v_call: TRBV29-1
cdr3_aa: SVGRDYEQY

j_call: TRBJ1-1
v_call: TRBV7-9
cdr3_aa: ASARLGGSTEAF

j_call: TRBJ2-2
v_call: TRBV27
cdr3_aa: ASSLWAQLGPGELF

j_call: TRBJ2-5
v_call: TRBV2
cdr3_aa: ASIRQVEQY

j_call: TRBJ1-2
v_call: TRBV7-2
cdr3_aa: ASSFNNYGYT

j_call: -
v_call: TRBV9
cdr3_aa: ASSVGDYRETQY

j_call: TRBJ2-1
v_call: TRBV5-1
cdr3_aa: ASSQIYNEQF

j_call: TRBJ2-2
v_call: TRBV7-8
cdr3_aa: ASRRTTGELF

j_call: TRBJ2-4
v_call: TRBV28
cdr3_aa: ASSPSAYGGNIQY

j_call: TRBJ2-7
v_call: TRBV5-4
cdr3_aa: ASSFGTSGDPSSYEQY

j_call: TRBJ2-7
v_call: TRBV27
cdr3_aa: ASRGGTAFYEQY

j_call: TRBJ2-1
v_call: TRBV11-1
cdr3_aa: ASSFASGNYNEQF

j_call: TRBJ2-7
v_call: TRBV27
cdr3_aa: ASSLGGLFNEQY

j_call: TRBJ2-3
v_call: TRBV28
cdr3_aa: ASSSPGQGADTQY

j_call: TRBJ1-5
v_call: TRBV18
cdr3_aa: ASSSKDNQPQH

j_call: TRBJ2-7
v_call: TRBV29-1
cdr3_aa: SVEGPRLEGGSYEQY

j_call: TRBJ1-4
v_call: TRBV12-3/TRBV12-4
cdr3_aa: ASSFEGYEKLF

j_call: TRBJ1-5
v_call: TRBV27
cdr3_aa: ASSSQGQPSNQPQH

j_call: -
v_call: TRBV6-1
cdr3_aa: ASSKRRTGEETQY

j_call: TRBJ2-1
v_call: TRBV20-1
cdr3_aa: SARELALADIPNYNEQF